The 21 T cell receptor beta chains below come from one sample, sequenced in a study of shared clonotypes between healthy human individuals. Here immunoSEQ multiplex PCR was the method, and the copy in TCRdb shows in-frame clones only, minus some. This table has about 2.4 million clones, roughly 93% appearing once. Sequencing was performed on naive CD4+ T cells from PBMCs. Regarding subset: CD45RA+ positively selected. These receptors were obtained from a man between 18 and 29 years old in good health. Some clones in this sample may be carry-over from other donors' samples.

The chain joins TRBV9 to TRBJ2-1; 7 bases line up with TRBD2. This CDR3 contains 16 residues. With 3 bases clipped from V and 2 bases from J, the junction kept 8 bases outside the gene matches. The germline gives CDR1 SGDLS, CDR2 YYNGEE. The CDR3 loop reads CASSAFSGTAYNEQFF. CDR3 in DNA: TGTGCCAGCAGCGCCTTCAGCGGGACTGCCTACAATGAGCAGTTCTTC.

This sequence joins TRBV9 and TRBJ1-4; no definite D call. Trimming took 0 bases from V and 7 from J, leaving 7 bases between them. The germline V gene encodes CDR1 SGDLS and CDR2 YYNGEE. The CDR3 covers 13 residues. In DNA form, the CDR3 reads TGTGCCAGCAGCGTAGTGTTGGGTGAAAAACTGTTTTTT. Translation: CASSVVLGEKLFF.

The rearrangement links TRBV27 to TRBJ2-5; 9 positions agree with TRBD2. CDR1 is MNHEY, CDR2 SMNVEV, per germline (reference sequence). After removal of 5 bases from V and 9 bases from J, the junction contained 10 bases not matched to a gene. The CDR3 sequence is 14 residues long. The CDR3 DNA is TGTGCCAGCAGTCCGGGGACTAGCAGAGCGGCCCAGTACTTC. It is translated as CASSPGTSRAAQYF.

CDR3 sequence: CASSPMGVGEQYF. In DNA, the CDR3 is TGTGCCAGCAGCCCCATGGGGGTAGGCGAGCAGTACTTC. The chain joins TRBV6-5 to TRBJ2-7, with D tentatively TRBD1 or TRBD2 (5 bases each). Trimming cost V 6 bases and J 6 bases, with 15 bases left between them. Germline loops: CDR1 MNHEY, CDR2 SVGAGI. The length of the CDR3 is 13 residues.

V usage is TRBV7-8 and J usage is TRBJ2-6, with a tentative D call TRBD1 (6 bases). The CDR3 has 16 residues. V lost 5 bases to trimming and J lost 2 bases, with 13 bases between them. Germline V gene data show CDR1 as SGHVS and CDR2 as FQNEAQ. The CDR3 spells CASSAYRAPGANVLTF. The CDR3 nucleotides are TGTGCCAGCAGCGCCTACAGGGCCCCTGGGGCCAACGTCCTGACTTTC.

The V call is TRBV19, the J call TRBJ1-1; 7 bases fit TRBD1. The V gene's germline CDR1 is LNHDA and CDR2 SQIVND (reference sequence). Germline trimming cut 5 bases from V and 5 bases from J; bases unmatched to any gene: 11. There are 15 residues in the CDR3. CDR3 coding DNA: TGTGCCAGTAGTCCAGGGGGTTCCCCGGGGACTGAAGCTTTCTTT. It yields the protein CASSPGGSPGTEAFF.

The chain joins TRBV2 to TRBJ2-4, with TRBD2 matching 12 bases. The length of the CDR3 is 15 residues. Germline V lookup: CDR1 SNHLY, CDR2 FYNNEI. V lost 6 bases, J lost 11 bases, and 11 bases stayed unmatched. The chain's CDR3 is CASRPLTSGSIVQYF. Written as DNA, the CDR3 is TGTGCCAGCAGGCCCCTGACTAGCGGGAGTATCGTTCAGTACTTC.

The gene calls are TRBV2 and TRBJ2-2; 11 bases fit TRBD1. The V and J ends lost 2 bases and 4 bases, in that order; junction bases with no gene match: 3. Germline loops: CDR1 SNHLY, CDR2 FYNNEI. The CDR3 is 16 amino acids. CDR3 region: CASSEQGTGGTGELFF. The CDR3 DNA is TGTGCCAGCAGTGAACAAGGGACAGGGGGCACCGGGGAGCTGTTTTTT.

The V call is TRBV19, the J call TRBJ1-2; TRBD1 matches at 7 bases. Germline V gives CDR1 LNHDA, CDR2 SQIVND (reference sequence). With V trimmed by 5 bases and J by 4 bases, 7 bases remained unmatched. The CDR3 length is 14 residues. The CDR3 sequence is CASSLGQAFYGYTF. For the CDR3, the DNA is TGTGCCAGTAGTCTCGGACAGGCCTTCTATGGCTACACCTTC.

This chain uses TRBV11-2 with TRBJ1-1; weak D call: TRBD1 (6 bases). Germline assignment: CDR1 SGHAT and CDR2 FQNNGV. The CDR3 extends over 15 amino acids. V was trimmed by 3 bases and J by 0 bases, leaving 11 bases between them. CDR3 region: CASSFRGGVNTEAFF. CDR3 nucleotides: TGTGCCAGCAGCTTCAGAGGGGGGGTGAACACTGAAGCTTTCTTT.

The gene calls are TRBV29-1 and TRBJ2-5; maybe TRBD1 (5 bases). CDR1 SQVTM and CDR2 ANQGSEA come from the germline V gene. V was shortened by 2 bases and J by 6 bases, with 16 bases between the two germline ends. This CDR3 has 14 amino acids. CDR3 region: CSVEFPREPKTQYF. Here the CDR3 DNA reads TGCAGCGTTGAATTCCCCAGGGAACCCAAGACCCAGTACTTC.

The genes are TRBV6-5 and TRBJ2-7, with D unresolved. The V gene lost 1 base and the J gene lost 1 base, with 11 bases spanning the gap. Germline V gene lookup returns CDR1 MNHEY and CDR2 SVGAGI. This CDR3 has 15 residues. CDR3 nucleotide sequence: TGTGCCAGCAGTTACTTAAGGGCACAGTCCTACGAGCAGTACTTC. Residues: CASSYLRAQSYEQYF.

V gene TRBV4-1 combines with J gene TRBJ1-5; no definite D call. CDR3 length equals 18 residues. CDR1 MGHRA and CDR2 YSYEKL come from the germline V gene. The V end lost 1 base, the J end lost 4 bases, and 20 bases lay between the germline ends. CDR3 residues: CASSQVVMGLSGNQPQHF. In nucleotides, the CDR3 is TGCGCCAGCAGCCAAGTAGTAATGGGCCTGTCGGGGAATCAGCCCCAGCATTTT.

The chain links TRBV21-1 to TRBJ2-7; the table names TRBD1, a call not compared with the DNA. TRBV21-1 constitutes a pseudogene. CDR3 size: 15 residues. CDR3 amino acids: CASSKGQGAIEEQYF. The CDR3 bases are TGTGCCAGCAGCAAGGGACAGGGGGCGATTGAGGAGCAGTACTTC.

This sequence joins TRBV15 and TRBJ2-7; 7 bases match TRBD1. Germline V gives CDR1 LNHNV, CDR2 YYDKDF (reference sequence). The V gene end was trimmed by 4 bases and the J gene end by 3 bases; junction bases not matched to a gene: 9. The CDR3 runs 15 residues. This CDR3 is CATSTGRQGVYEQYF. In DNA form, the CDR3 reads TGTGCCACCAGCACAGGACGGCAGGGGGTCTACGAGCAGTACTTC.

The DNA for the CDR3 is TGTGCCAGCAGCTTCGGGGTTGTTCTCACAGATACGCAGTATTTT. Protein: CASSFGVVLTDTQYF. This chain connects TRBV7-9 to TRBJ2-3; D possibly corresponds to TRBD2 (5 bases). V was pared by 3 bases and J by 2 bases, with 12 bases between. Germline V lookup: CDR1 SEHNR, CDR2 FQNEAQ (reference sequence). This CDR3 has 15 amino acids. The complete variable domain, with remaining parts taken from reference TRBV7-9 and TRBJ2-3, reads DTGVSQNPRHKITKRGQNVTFRCDPISEHNRLYWYRQTLGQGPEFLTYFQNEAQLEKSRLLSDRFSAERPKGSFSTLEIQRTEQGDSAMYLCASSFGVVLTDTQYFGPGTRLTVL.

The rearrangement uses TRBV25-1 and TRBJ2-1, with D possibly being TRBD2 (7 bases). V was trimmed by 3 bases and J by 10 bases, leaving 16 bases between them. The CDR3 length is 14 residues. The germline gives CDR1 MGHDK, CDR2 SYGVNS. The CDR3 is CASSDQIQGGEQFF. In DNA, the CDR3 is TGTGCCAGCAGTGACCAAATACAGGGAGGGGAGCAGTTCTTC.

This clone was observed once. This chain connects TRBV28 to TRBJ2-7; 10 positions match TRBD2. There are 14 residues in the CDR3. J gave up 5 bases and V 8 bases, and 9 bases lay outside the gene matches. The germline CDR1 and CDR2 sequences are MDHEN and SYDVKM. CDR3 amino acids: CASLASGSSDEQYF. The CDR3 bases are TGTGCCAGCCTGGCTAGCGGGAGTAGTGACGAGCAGTACTTC.

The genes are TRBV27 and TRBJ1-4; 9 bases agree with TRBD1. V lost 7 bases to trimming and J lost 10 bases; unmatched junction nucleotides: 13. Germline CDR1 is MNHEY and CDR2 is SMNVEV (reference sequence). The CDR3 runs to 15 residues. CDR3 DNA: TGTGCCAGCACTAAAACACCGGGACAGGGAGGAAAACTGTTTTTT. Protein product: CASTKTPGQGGKLFF.

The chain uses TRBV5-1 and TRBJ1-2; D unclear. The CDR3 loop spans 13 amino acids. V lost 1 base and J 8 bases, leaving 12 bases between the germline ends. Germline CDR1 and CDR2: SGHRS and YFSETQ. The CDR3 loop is CASSLPPQEGYTF. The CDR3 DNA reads TGCGCCAGCAGCTTGCCACCTCAGGAGGGCTACACCTTC.

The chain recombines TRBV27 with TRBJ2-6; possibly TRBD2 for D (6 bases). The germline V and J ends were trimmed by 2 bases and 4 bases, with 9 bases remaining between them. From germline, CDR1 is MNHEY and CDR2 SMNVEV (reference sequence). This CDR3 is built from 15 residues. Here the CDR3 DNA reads TGTGCCAGCAGTTTAGGGGGGAACGGGGCCAACGTCCTGACTTTC. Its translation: CASSLGGNGANVLTF. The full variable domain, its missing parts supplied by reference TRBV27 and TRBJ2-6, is EAQVTQNPRYLITVTGKKLTVTCSQNMNHEYMSWYRQDPGLGLRQIYYSMNVEVTDKGDVPEGYKVSRKEKRNFPLILESPSPNQTSLYFCASSLGGNGANVLTFGAGSRLTVL.